The clone carrying this TCR beta chain was seen only a few times. Antigen specificity is unknown. V lost 9 bases, J lost 0 bases, and 9 bases lay in between. CDR1 is SNHLY, CDR2 FYNNEI, per germline. This CDR3 is 13 amino acids long. These data belong to a study of cytomegalovirus exposure and HLA in healthy donors. Study-wide results and caveats: Cytomegalovirus status was reportedly diagnosed by the classifier with high sensitivity and specificity. In a later analysis, donors in an Asian-associated ancestry cluster reportedly had fewer N-insertions in productive TCRs than the cohort mean.

13 Jbeta primers and 60 Vbeta primers were used for the PCR. Only in-frame clones appear in the TCRdb table, and some are missing; sequencing was by immunoSEQ multiplex PCR. The sample holds about 89,000 clones, under 85% seen once. The TCR was taken from a female donor in good health and CMV-seropositive. The V gene is TRBV2, the J gene TRBJ1-3; D unclear. Sequencing input: PBMCs. The CDR3 nucleotides read TGTGCCAGGGACGGAGGCTCTGGAAACACCATATATTTT. Encoded protein: CARDGGSGNTIYF.